This TCR beta chain was observed in a study of blood T cell repertoires in COVID-19. Across the study: Acute and convalescent COVID-19 specimens originated in the United States, Italy and Spain. Sources were T cells, B-cell-depleted T cells, or PBMCs; the material itself was cDNA or gDNA.

Source study methods: Researchers report that nucleated cell counts were estimated from reference gene primer amplification. Produced via immunoSEQ multiplex PCR; TCRdb's table is partial and in-frame only. V, J and clone size were drawn from that table, and D and trimming were deduced from the DNA. Counted here are about 70,000 clones, more than 85% occurring once; the ten biggest clones make up approximately 2.8%. Germline trimming cut 4 bases from V and 5 bases from J; bases unmatched to any gene: 9. This CDR3 contains 15 residues. CDR1 and CDR2 from the germline V gene are SGHRS and YFSETQ. The chain employs TRBV5-1 and TRBJ2-3, with TRBD2 matching over 8 bases. The TCR was taken from a man aged 45-65 years with COVID-19, enrolled during active disease. Sequencing was done on a sample of peripheral blood. CDR3 in DNA: TGCGCCAGCAGCACCACGGGAGGGCCGAGAGATACGCAGTATTTT. Protein sequence: CASSTTGGPRDTQYF.